These 10 T cell receptor beta chains were sequenced from one sample in a study of shared clonotypes between healthy human individuals. TCRdb keeps only in-frame clones here, not all; method: immunoSEQ multiplex PCR. The sample yields about 870,000 clones, about 91% seen once. CD45RO-negative CD8 cells positively selected for CCR7 made up the naive population, which excluded terminally differentiated effector memory CD45RA+ cells. What was sequenced was naive CD8+ T cells sorted from blood. The receptors shown here come from a man aged 25-40 years in good health.

This sequence joins TRBV27 and TRBJ2-3, with D possibly being TRBD1 (5 bases). Germline lookup yields CDR1 MNHEY and CDR2 SMNVEV (reference sequence). The ends were cut back, 0 bases at V and 0 bases at J, with 13 bases in the middle. The CDR3 is made up of 17 amino acids. The CDR3 nucleotides read TGTGCCAGCAGTTTATCGTTGGACACTTCTAGCACAGATACGCAGTATTTT. Encoded protein: CASSLSLDTSSTDTQYF.

In its sample, this clone was seen a few times. The DNA of the CDR3 is TGTGCCATCAGTGAAGTGGAACAGGCCTTTGACCGAGCTTTCTTT. Protein: CAISEVEQAFDRAFF. This chain connects TRBV10-3 to TRBJ1-1; D is possibly TRBD1 (5 bases). Germline CDR1 ENHRY, CDR2 SYGVKD. With 3 bases removed from V and 10 bases from J, the gap between germline ends came to 21 bases. The CDR3 runs 15 residues.

Comment on this clone: In the same sample, other DNA sequences code for this CDR3. The genes are TRBV7-8 and TRBJ2-7; tentative D call: TRBD1 (6 bases). The germline gives CDR1 SGHVS, CDR2 FQNEAQ. Trimming left V 1 base short and J 2 bases short, with 6 bases between. This CDR3 spans 13 amino acids. The CDR3 DNA follows: TGTGCCAGCAGCTTAGGGACAGCCTACGAGCAGTACTTC. Encoded protein: CASSLGTAYEQYF.

This clone has a single count. The V gene is TRBV4-1, the J gene TRBJ2-1; no firm D call. Germline V lookup: CDR1 MGHRA, CDR2 YSYEKL. The CDR3 is made up of 16 amino acids. Trimming left V 0 bases short and J 3 bases short, with 12 bases between. The CDR3 loop is CASSQERDKYYNEQFF. CDR3 coding DNA: TGCGCCAGCAGCCAAGAAAGAGATAAGTACTACAATGAGCAGTTCTTC.

The CDR3 DNA follows: TGTGCCAGCAGCCAAGTTGCAACCTTGAACACCGGGGAGCTGTTTTTT. Translation gives CASSQVATLNTGELFF. The gene calls are TRBV14 and TRBJ2-2; D is unresolved. CDR1 and CDR2 from the germline V gene are SGHDN and FVKESK. V lost 1 base, J lost 1 base, and 10 bases lay in between. The CDR3 loop spans 16 amino acids.

The chain couples TRBV25-1 to TRBJ2-1; D is uncertain. The V end was cut by 1 base, the J end by 9 bases, with 10 bases between. Per germline, CDR1 MGHDK and CDR2 SYGVNS. This CDR3 is 13 amino acids long. The CDR3 DNA reads TGTGCCAGCAGTGAATCCAGCGCCGGTGAGCAGTTCTTC. Amino acid sequence: CASSESSAGEQFF.

This clone was recorded only once. CDR3 region: CASSLTSGIYNEQFF. The DNA of the CDR3 is TGTGCCAGCAGCTTAACTAGCGGGATCTACAATGAGCAGTTCTTC. The chain carries TRBV11-2 and TRBJ2-1; 10 bases map to TRBD2. Germline CDR1 SGHAT, CDR2 FQNNGV. V gave up 2 bases and J gave up 3 bases; unmatched junction bases: 1. This CDR3 region has 15 residues.

For this clone: The same CDR3 can be traced to other DNA sequences in this sample. V is TRBV9 and J is TRBJ2-7; 8 bases agree with TRBD1. V gave up 3 bases and J gave up 2 bases; unmatched junction bases: 4. CDR1 SGDLS and CDR2 YYNGEE come from the germline V gene. The CDR3 loop spans 14 amino acids. CDR3 in DNA: TGTGCCAGCAGCGGTTCAGGGGGCGCCTACGAGCAGTACTTC. This translates into CASSGSGGAYEQYF.

The chain combines TRBV27 with TRBJ2-4; 10 nucleotides agree with TRBD1. The trim removed 6 bases at V and 4 bases at J, leaving 6 bases unmatched. The CDR3 has 15 residues. Germline V gene sequence: CDR1 MNHEY, CDR2 SMNVEV (reference sequence). This chain's CDR3 is CASSRRTGGKNIQYF. CDR3 coding DNA: TGTGCCAGCAGCCGAAGGACAGGGGGAAAAAACATTCAGTACTTC.

V is TRBV11-2 and J is TRBJ2-3, with 11 bases fitting TRBD2. The CDR3 covers 16 residues. The J segment lost 6 bases and the V segment lost 4 bases, leaving 9 bases of the junction unmatched. Germline V gene lookup returns CDR1 SGHAT and CDR2 FQNNGV. The CDR3 protein is CASSSRLAGPSDTQYF. The CDR3 DNA reads as TGTGCCAGCAGCTCCCGACTAGCGGGGCCCTCGGATACGCAGTATTTT.